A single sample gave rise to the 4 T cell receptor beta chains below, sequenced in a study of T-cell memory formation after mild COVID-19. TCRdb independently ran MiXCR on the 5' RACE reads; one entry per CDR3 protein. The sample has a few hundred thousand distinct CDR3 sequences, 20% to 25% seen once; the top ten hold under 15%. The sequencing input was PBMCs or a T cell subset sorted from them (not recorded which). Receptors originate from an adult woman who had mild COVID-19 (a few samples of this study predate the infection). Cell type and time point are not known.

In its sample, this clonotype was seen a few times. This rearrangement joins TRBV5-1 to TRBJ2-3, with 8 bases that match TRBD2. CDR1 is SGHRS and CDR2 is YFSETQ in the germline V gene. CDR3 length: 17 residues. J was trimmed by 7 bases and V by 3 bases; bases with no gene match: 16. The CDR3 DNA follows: TGCGCCAGCAGCTCCCGACCAAGCACTAGCGGTCCGCATACGCAGTATTTT. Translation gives CASSSRPSTSGPHTQYF. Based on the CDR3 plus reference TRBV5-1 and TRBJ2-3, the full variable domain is KAGVTQTPRYLIKTRGQQVTLSCSPISGHRSVSWYQQTPGQGLQFLFEYFSETQRNKGNFPGRFSGRQFSNSRSEMNVSTLELGDSALYLCASSSRPSTSGPHTQYFGPGTRLTVL.

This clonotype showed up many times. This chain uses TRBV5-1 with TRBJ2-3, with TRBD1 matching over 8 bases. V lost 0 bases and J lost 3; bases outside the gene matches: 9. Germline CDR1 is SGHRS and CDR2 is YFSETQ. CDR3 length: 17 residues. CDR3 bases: TGCGCCAGCAGCTTGGCCTCGACAGGGGCGAGTACAGATACGCAGTATTTT. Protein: CASSLASTGASTDTQYF.

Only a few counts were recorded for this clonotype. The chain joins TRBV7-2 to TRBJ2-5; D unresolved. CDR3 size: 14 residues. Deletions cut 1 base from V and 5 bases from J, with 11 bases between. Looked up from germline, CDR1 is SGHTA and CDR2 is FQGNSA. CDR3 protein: CASSLELVGETQYF. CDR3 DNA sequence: TGTGCCAGCAGCTTAGAACTGGTGGGGGAGACCCAGTACTTC.

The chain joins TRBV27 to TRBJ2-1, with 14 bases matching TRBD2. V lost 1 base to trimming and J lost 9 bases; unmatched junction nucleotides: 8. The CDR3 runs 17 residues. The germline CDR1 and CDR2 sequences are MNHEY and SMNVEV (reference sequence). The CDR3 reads CASSLLIGTSGSTEQFF. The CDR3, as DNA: TGTGCCAGCAGTTTATTGATAGGGACTAGCGGGAGCACTGAGCAGTTCTTC.